What follows are 31 T cell receptor beta chains derived from one specimen sequenced in a study of low-dose radiotherapy and immunotherapy resistance in tumors (dated by TCRdb to 2022 to 2024). Reading the label with the study, this specimen's time point is: before trial treatment. TCRdb names Illumina HiSeq 2500 as the instrument used. Superscript III and a set of TRAV- and TRBV-specific primers were used to synthesize first-strand cDNA, so that both TCRalpha and TCRbeta chains were covered. An approximately 19-cycle PCR with Phusion amplified the TCRs, pairing a constant-region primer with the adapter that was attached to the V primers. Clones were called with MiXCR by TCRdb after fastp trimmed the public reads at Q25, and only in-frame beta chains were retained. Records with the same CDR3 protein are collapsed into one entry carrying the most frequent genes and DNA. Present in this sample are tens of thousands of distinct CDR3 sequences, more than 25% of which were seen just once. The ten largest clones capture 8.5% to 14% of the sample.

The input for sequencing was PBMCs, taken before treatment. These receptor sequences come from a female donor with ovarian cancer.

This clonotype was counted many times. This chain connects TRBV7-9 to TRBJ2-2, with D perhaps matching TRBD2 (6 bases). The germline CDR1 and CDR2 sequences are SEHNR and FQNEAQ (reference sequence). The length of the CDR3 is 15 residues. V was shortened by 5 bases and J by 4 bases, with 14 bases between the two germline ends. DNA of the CDR3: TGTGCCAGCAGCCCGAGACTAGTTGGCACCGGGGAGCTGTTTTTT. Protein product: CASSPRLVGTGELFF.

Points on this clonotype: Because the CDR3's place on the DNA is in doubt, the DNA is left out and the CDR3 is given as listed by TCRdb. This rearrangement joins TRBV4-1 to TRBJ2-2; TRBD2, the table's D call, lacks a check against the DNA. With termini counted, the CDR3 has 17 amino acids. Germline V gives CDR1 MGHRA, CDR2 YSYEKL. The CDR3 loop reads CASSTRSGPQHPGSCFF.

This clonotype was seen repeatedly, ten times or more. V gene TRBV4-1 combines with J gene TRBJ1-1; D is perhaps TRBD1 (6 bases). V shed 6 bases and J shed 3 bases, with 17 bases lying between them. This CDR3 comprises 15 residues. Germline V gene lookup returns CDR1 MGHRA and CDR2 YSYEKL. CDR3 coding DNA: TGCGCCAGCAGACCTCAGGAGGGGGGGTACACTGAAGCTTTCTTT. It specifies CASRPQEGGYTEAFF.

This clonotype was found many times. The chain uses TRBV5-4 and TRBJ2-7; a possible D gene is TRBD1 (6 bases). Germline CDR1 is SGHNT and CDR2 is YYREEE (reference sequence). V dropped 0 bases and J dropped 7 bases, with 14 bases sitting between them. This CDR3 comprises 14 residues. The CDR3 DNA reads as TGTGCCAGCAGCTTGGGGGGGCCGGTGGGGGAGCAGTACTTC. Translating gives CASSLGGPVGEQYF.

This clonotype was seen repeatedly, ten times or more. This rearrangement joins TRBV5-1 to TRBJ2-2, with TRBD1 identical over 7 bases. Germline values: CDR1 SGHRS, CDR2 YFSETQ. The junction had 2 bases not matched to a gene; V was cut back by 0 bases and J by 3 bases. This CDR3 has 15 amino acids. DNA of the CDR3: TGCGCCAGCAGCTTGGGGGGGACAGACACCGGGGAGCTGTTTTTT. Amino acids: CASSLGGTDTGELFF.

This clonotype has a count of ten or more. V is TRBV24-1 and J is TRBJ2-3; D gene ambiguous. CDR3 length: 12 amino acids. The germline V gene encodes CDR1 KGHDR and CDR2 SFDVKD. CDR3 nucleotides: TGTCCGCCGATGGGCTCCGCAGATACGCAGTATTTT. Translating gives CPPMGSADTQYF.

This clonotype was recorded only once. This sequence joins TRBV4-2 and TRBJ2-2; 12 nucleotides line up with TRBD2. Germline V gene sequence: CDR1 LGHNA, CDR2 YNFKEQ. V lost 4 bases and J lost 5; bases outside the gene matches: 2. This CDR3 spans 15 amino acids. CDR3 sequence reads: CASSLGLAGTGELFF. CDR3 in DNA: TGTGCCAGCAGCCTCGGACTAGCGGGGACCGGGGAGCTGTTTTTT.

This clonotype was seen ten or more times. V is TRBV19 and J is TRBJ2-2, with D possibly TRBD2 on 6 matching bases. The germline gives CDR1 LNHDA, CDR2 SQIVND (reference sequence). V lost 8 bases and J lost 5, with 15 bases in between. The length of the CDR3 is 14 residues. CDR3 sequence (DNA): TGTGCCAGTGGCCCGACTAGACTAACCGGGGAGCTGTTTTTT. Translation: CASGPTRLTGELFF.

This clonotype was detected ten times or more. The CDR3 coding sequence is TGTGCCAGCAGCAAAGGTACTGCCAGTGACCTGATTGTTTACGAGCAGTACTTC. The encoded protein is CASSKGTASDLIVYEQYF. This rearrangement joins TRBV21-1 to TRBJ2-7. TRBV21-1 is labeled a pseudogene. The CDR3 runs 18 residues.

This clonotype has ten or more counts. This chain uses TRBV11-2 with TRBJ2-7, with no clear D. Per germline, CDR1 SGHAT and CDR2 FQNNGV. This CDR3 contains 15 residues. V was clipped by 1 base and J by 2 bases, with 12 bases between them. The CDR3: CASSLASGGPYEQYF. DNA of the CDR3: TGTGCCAGCAGCTTAGCCTCCGGTGGCCCCTACGAGCAGTACTTC.

In its sample, this clonotype was seen a few times. A far larger clone is only one base removed, so a read error is likely. The V and J genes are TRBV5-4 and TRBJ2-1; maybe TRBD1 (5 bases). Trimming stripped 3 bases from V and 10 bases from J, with 20 bases between. CDR3 length: 15 amino acids. The V gene's germline CDR1 is SGHNT and CDR2 YYREEE (reference sequence). The CDR3 reads CASSSESGRAYEQFF. The CDR3 bases are TGTGCCAGCAGCTCCGAGTCGGGCAGGGCCTACGAGCAGTTCTTC.

This chain joins TRBV5-6 and TRBJ1-2; 7 bases are a match to TRBD1. CDR3 length: 13 residues. V was clipped by 0 bases and J by 7 bases; unmatched bases: 3. Germline CDR1 is SGHDT and CDR2 is YYEEEE. The CDR3 loop is CASSLAQGTGYTF. The CDR3 bases are TGTGCCAGCAGCTTGGCACAGGGGACTGGCTACACCTTC.

With respect to this clonotype: This likely reflects a read error, since a far larger clone is one base away. The chain links TRBV5-6 to TRBJ2-1; D perhaps matches TRBD1 (5 bases). The CDR3 has 15 residues. Germline-derived CDR1 and CDR2 are SGHDT and YYEEEE. V was clipped by 4 bases and J by 10 bases, with 21 bases between them. The CDR3 DNA sequence: TGTGCCAGCAGCCAGGTGGGGCAGCTTAGCTACGAGCAGTTCTTC. This translates into CASSQVGQLSYEQFF. The whole variable domain, remainder taken from reference TRBV5-6 and TRBJ2-1, is DAGVTQSPTHLIKTRGQQVTLRCSPKSGHDTVSWYQQALGQGPQFIFQYYEEEERQRGNFPDRFSGHQFPNYSSELNVNALLLGDSALYLCASSQVGQLSYEQFFGPGTRLTVL.

This clonotype was seen ten or more times. This chain connects TRBV7-9 to TRBJ2-5; 9 bases agree with TRBD1. Per germline, CDR1 SEHNR and CDR2 FQNEAQ (reference sequence). This CDR3 spans 15 amino acids. V lost 3 bases to trimming and J lost 2 bases; unmatched junction nucleotides: 4. The CDR3 loop is CASSFRGTGQETQYF. CDR3 nucleotides: TGTGCCAGCAGCTTTAGGGGGACAGGGCAAGAGACCCAGTACTTC. Supplemented by reference TRBV7-9 and TRBJ2-5, the full variable domain reads DTGVSQNPRHKITKRGQNVTFRCDPISEHNRLYWYRQTLGQGPEFLTYFQNEAQLEKSRLLSDRFSAERPKGSFSTLEIQRTEQGDSAMYLCASSFRGTGQETQYFGPGTRLLVL.

This clonotype was counted many times. V and J are TRBV20-1 and TRBJ2-7; 7 bases agree with TRBD1. Germline V CDR1 and CDR2: DFQATT, SNEGSKA (reference sequence). V dropped 5 bases and J dropped 2; count of bases not matched to a gene: 9. This CDR3 spans 14 amino acids. The chain's CDR3 is CSAEDGQATYEQYF. The CDR3 DNA sequence: TGCAGTGCTGAGGATGGACAGGCAACCTACGAGCAGTACTTC.

This clonotype was counted ten times or more. The chain couples TRBV6-2 or TRBV6-3 to TRBJ2-7; 7 nucleotides align to TRBD1. After removal of 6 bases from V and 2 bases from J, the junction contained 4 bases not matched to a gene. The CDR3 runs 13 residues. Germline CDR1 and CDR2: MNHEY and SVGEGT. This CDR3 reads CASREGQTYEQYF. DNA for the CDR3: TGTGCCAGCAGAGAGGGACAGACCTACGAGCAGTACTTC.

Many counts were recorded for this clonotype. This chain uses TRBV6-5 with TRBJ2-7; D unclear. Trimming cost V 6 bases and J 1 base, with 13 bases left between them. There are 14 residues in the CDR3. The germline V gene has CDR1 MNHEY and CDR2 SVGAGI. DNA of the CDR3: TGTGCCAGCAGACGATACGTGGGTTCCTACGAGCAGTACTTC. Protein sequence: CASRRYVGSYEQYF.

This clonotype has a count of ten or more. The chain joins TRBV5-6 to TRBJ2-5; 10 nucleotides align to TRBD1. This CDR3 has 13 amino acids. The V and J ends lost 6 bases and 4 bases, in that order; junction bases with no gene match: 3. CDR1 and CDR2 from the germline V gene are SGHDT and YYEEEE. For the CDR3, the DNA is TGTGCCAGCATGAGGGACAGGGGAGAGACCCAGTACTTC. Translation gives CASMRDRGETQYF.

Turning to this clonotype: A read error likely explains this, since a far larger clone differs by one base. This chain joins TRBV5-1 and TRBJ2-7, with 8 bases matching TRBD2. The CDR3 loop spans 16 amino acids. V gave up 3 bases and J gave up 7 bases; unmatched junction bases: 15. Germline-derived CDR1 and CDR2 are SGHRS and YFSETQ. CDR3 DNA: TGCGCCAGCAGCTGGGAGCGGGAGAGCCCTTCGGGTGAGCAGTACTTC. Residues: CASSWERESPSGEQYF.

This clonotype was picked up many times. The gene calls are TRBV4-3 and TRBJ1-4; maybe TRBD1 (5 bases). CDR1 is LGHNA and CDR2 is YSLEER in the germline V gene. V lost 0 bases and J lost 5, with 10 bases in between. CDR3 length equals 15 residues. The CDR3 nucleotides are TGCGCCAGCAGCCAAGACCGACAGCAGAATGAAAAACTGTTTTTT. Protein product: CASSQDRQQNEKLFF.

Ten or more counts support this clonotype. V is TRBV15 and J is TRBJ2-5; D is ambiguous. V was trimmed by 0 bases and J by 5 bases, leaving 10 bases between them. The CDR3 covers 14 residues. Per the germline V gene, CDR1 is LNHNV and CDR2 is YYDKDF (reference sequence). CDR3 sequence reads: CATSRDTGGETQYF. The CDR3 nucleotides are TGTGCCACCAGCAGAGACACGGGTGGGGAGACCCAGTACTTC. Variable domain in full (rest from reference TRBV15 and TRBJ2-5): DAMVIQNPRYQVTQFGKPVTLSCSQTLNHNVMYWYQQKSSQAPKLLFHYYDKDFNNEADTPDNFQSRRPNTSFCFLDIRSPGLGDTAMYLCATSRDTGGETQYFGPGTRLLVL.

Concerning this clonotype: A far larger clone lies a single base away; this is likely a read error. The rearrangement uses TRBV4-2 and TRBJ2-1; 7 nucleotides agree with TRBD2. The CDR3 length is 15 residues. Germline values: CDR1 LGHNA, CDR2 YNFKEQ. The J segment lost 10 bases and the V segment lost 2 bases, leaving 11 bases of the junction unmatched. The CDR3 sequence: CASSQTGTISYEQFF. The CDR3 DNA reads as TGTGCCAGCAGCCAAACCGGGACTATCTCCTACGAGCAGTTCTTC.

At least ten counts were recorded for this clonotype. This sequence joins TRBV28 and TRBJ2-7, with TRBD1 identical over 9 bases. The CDR3 is 15 residues long. The germline V gene has CDR1 MDHEN and CDR2 SYDVKM. The V gene end was trimmed by 1 base and the J gene end by 4 bases; junction bases not matched to a gene: 5. The CDR3 DNA reads TGTGCCAGCAGTTTATCAGGACAGGGGCTGTACGAGCAGTACTTC. Protein sequence: CASSLSGQGLYEQYF. The whole variable domain, remainder taken from reference TRBV28 and TRBJ2-7, is DVKVTQSSRYLVKRTGEKVFLECVQDMDHENMFWYRQDPGLGLRLIYFSYDVKMKEKGDIPEGYSVSREKKERFSLILESASTNQTSMYLCASSLSGQGLYEQYFGPGTRLTVT.

At least ten counts were recorded for this clonotype. V gene TRBV5-6 combines with J gene TRBJ2-3; 16 positions match TRBD2. The germline gives CDR1 SGHDT, CDR2 YYEEEE. The CDR3 is 19 residues long. With 3 bases clipped from V and 2 bases from J, the junction kept 9 bases outside the gene matches. The CDR3 bases are TGTGCCAGCAGCTCGGAGGGGACTAGCGGGGGGGGCTACACAGATACGCAGTATTTT. Translating it yields CASSSEGTSGGGYTDTQYF.

This clonotype was recorded at least ten times. The chain employs TRBV20-1 and TRBJ1-2; no reliable D call. The germline CDR1 and CDR2 sequences are DFQATT and SNEGSKA (reference sequence). With 0 bases removed from V and 8 bases from J, the gap between germline ends came to 13 bases. This CDR3 comprises 13 residues. CDR3 region: CSARDPTGSGYTF. As DNA, the CDR3 is TGCAGTGCTAGAGATCCGACGGGTTCGGGCTACACCTTC.

This clonotype was counted at least ten times. This chain links TRBV7-2 with TRBJ2-5, with 7 nucleotides matching TRBD1. Germline values: CDR1 SGHTA, CDR2 FQGNSA. The V gene end was trimmed by 5 bases and the J gene end by 4 bases; junction bases not matched to a gene: 7. The CDR3 is 14 residues long. The CDR3 loop reads CASSPQQGRETQYF. CDR3 coding DNA: TGTGCCAGCAGCCCGCAACAGGGGCGAGAGACCCAGTACTTC.

There are a few counts of this clonotype. This sequence joins TRBV2 and TRBJ2-3, with D possibly matching TRBD2 (6 bases). This CDR3 is built from 13 residues. Trimming took off 7 bases at V and 2 bases at J, with 10 bases between the two ends. Germline assignment: CDR1 SNHLY and CDR2 FYNNEI. CDR3 amino acids: CASIGGFTDTQYF. The CDR3 DNA is TGTGCCAGCATTGGGGGGTTCACAGATACGCAGTATTTT.

This sequence joins TRBV28 and TRBJ1-1; 7 bases line up with TRBD1. The CDR3 is 11 residues long. Germline lookup yields CDR1 MDHEN and CDR2 SYDVKM. Trimming cost V 6 bases and J 5 bases; bases outside gene matches: 0. CDR3 amino acids: CASRGQTEAFF. CDR3 nucleotide sequence: TGTGCCAGCAGGGGACAGACTGAAGCTTTCTTT.

The count of this clonotype is one. V usage is TRBV20-1 and J usage is TRBJ2-3; TRBD2 matches at 9 bases. Germline V lookup: CDR1 DFQATT, CDR2 SNEGSKA (reference sequence). The CDR3 loop spans 18 amino acids. V lost 6 bases, J lost 0 bases, and 16 bases stayed unmatched. The DNA for the CDR3 is TGCAGTGCGACATCCGGGACTAGCAGACGGTCTAGCACAGATACGCAGTATTTT. This encodes CSATSGTSRRSSTDTQYF.

The chain joins TRBV29-1 to TRBJ2-2; the D is unclear. Germline V gene lookup returns CDR1 SQVTM and CDR2 ANQGSEA. This CDR3 comprises 10 residues. V was pared by 5 bases and J by 10 bases, with 8 bases between. This CDR3 is CSVFHQELFF. Written as DNA, the CDR3 is TGCAGCGTTTTCCACCAGGAGCTGTTTTTT.

This clonotype was counted at least ten times. The chain uses TRBV20-1 and TRBJ2-7; D unresolved. The CDR3 loop spans 15 amino acids. Trimming pared 0 bases from V and 2 bases from J, leaving 14 bases between. Germline V gene sequence: CDR1 DFQATT, CDR2 SNEGSKA (reference sequence). The CDR3 DNA reads as TGCAGTGCTAGAGATGGGGAAGGACCGACCTACGAGCAGTACTTC. It specifies CSARDGEGPTYEQYF.